These 28 T cell receptor beta chains came from one sample sequenced in a study of T cells after somatic rescue of genetic block. Repertoires were generated with immunoSEQ multiplex PCR, while TCRdb's copy carries only in-frame clones and drops some. Found here are 80,000 to 90,000 clones, approximately 90% of them singletons; the top ten hold around 1.5%. Source material: peripheral blood mononuclear cells (PBMCs). The receptor set was obtained from a woman in her late teens or twenties.

The V and J genes are TRBV27 and TRBJ2-1; TRBD2 agrees at 10 bases. Germline V gene data show CDR1 as MNHEY and CDR2 as SMNVEV (reference sequence). CDR3 length: 17 residues. With 5 bases clipped from V and 4 bases from J, the junction kept 11 bases outside the gene matches. The CDR3 protein is CASSPWGTSGIYNEQFF. The CDR3 nucleotides read TGTGCCAGCAGTCCCTGGGGAACTAGCGGGATTTACAATGAGCAGTTCTTC.

In regard to this clone: Its ends do not fully match the called genes, so a read error is possible. The chain couples TRBV19 to TRBJ1-4, with 8 positions matching TRBD1. This CDR3 is built from 10 residues. Germline CDR1 is LNHDA and CDR2 is SQIVND (reference sequence). The DNA for the CDR3 is TGTGCCAGTAGTCAGGGACAGGTGCGTTTT. This translates into CASSQGQVRF.

This clone was found once. The chain recombines TRBV30 with TRBJ1-2; 8 bases align to TRBD1. The CDR3 length is 14 residues. Germline-derived CDR1 and CDR2 are GTSNPN and SVGIG (reference sequence). J was trimmed by 6 bases and V by 0 bases; bases with no gene match: 6. CDR3 in DNA: TGTGCCTGGAGTGTAGGAGGACAGGGTAATGGCTACACCTTC. It is translated as CAWSVGGQGNGYTF.

The chain joins TRBV27 to TRBJ2-7, with 9 bases matching TRBD1. The germline gives CDR1 MNHEY, CDR2 SMNVEV (reference sequence). This CDR3 has 13 amino acids. Trimming took 6 bases from V and 5 from J; bases not matched to a gene: 5. The CDR3 spells CASSHGQGNEQYF. CDR3 DNA sequence: TGTGCCAGCAGCCACGGACAGGGGAACGAGCAGTACTTC.

This rearrangement joins TRBV5-6 to TRBJ2-7; 12 bases align to TRBD1. CDR1 is SGHDT, CDR2 YYEEEE, per germline. The CDR3 contains 15 residues. Germline trimming cut 4 bases from V and 5 bases from J; bases unmatched to any gene: 7. The CDR3 protein is CASSPPGQGAHEQYF. The CDR3 DNA is TGTGCCAGCAGCCCTCCGGGACAGGGGGCCCACGAGCAGTACTTC.

This chain uses TRBV7-9 with TRBJ2-7; D call uncertain. The CDR3 sequence is 13 residues long. Trimming left V 4 bases short and J 5 bases short, with 12 bases between. CDR1 is SEHNR, CDR2 FQNEAQ, per germline (reference sequence). The CDR3: CASSSPFGNEQYF. CDR3 coding DNA: TGTGCCAGCAGCTCACCCTTTGGGAACGAGCAGTACTTC.

The rearrangement joins TRBV4-1 to TRBJ2-7; possible D gene TRBD1, 6 bases. In germline, CDR1 is MGHRA, CDR2 YSYEKL. V was pared by 0 bases and J by 2 bases, with 8 bases between. The CDR3 sequence is 14 residues long. CDR3 sequence reads: CASSQEDRAYEQYF. The CDR3 DNA sequence: TGCGCCAGCAGCCAAGAGGACAGAGCCTACGAGCAGTACTTC.

This chain connects TRBV11-3 to TRBJ2-2; 8 nucleotides agree with TRBD1. The CDR3 totals 17 residues. V lost 8 bases and J lost 2; bases outside the gene matches: 13. Germline V gives CDR1 SGHNT, CDR2 YENEEA. This chain's CDR3 is CASVARKGQGNTGELFF. The CDR3 DNA reads TGTGCCAGCGTGGCACGAAAAGGACAGGGAAACACCGGGGAGCTGTTTTTT.

This chain connects TRBV5-1 to TRBJ2-7; 16 nucleotides match TRBD2. The CDR3 loop spans 18 amino acids. The trim removed 3 bases at V and 4 bases at J, leaving 10 bases unmatched. Per germline, CDR1 SGHRS and CDR2 YFSETQ. Written as DNA, the CDR3 is TGCGCCAGCAGCTCGGGACTAGCGGGAGGGCCCCTTTCGTACGAGCAGTACTTC. It codes for CASSSGLAGGPLSYEQYF.

The chain carries TRBV5-4 and TRBJ1-2, with D possibly TRBD1 on 5 matching bases. This CDR3 comprises 14 residues. The germline V gene has CDR1 SGHNT and CDR2 YYREEE (reference sequence). V shed 4 bases and J shed 5 bases, with 15 bases lying between them. This chain's CDR3 is CASSPAAGGYGYTF. The CDR3 bases are TGTGCCAGCAGCCCTGCGGCGGGGGGGTATGGCTACACCTTC.

This clone appeared once. The chain combines TRBV30 with TRBJ2-7, with 9 bases that match TRBD1. CDR3 size: 13 residues. Trimming at V came to 3 bases and at J to 6 bases, leaving 6 bases not matched to a gene. Germline V gives CDR1 GTSNPN, CDR2 SVGIG (reference sequence). The chain's CDR3 is CAWRDRGFAEQYF. For the CDR3, the DNA is TGTGCCTGGAGGGACAGGGGATTTGCCGAGCAGTACTTC.

The chain combines TRBV18 with TRBJ2-5; the D is unclear. Germline V gene lookup returns CDR1 KGHSH and CDR2 LQKENI. The CDR3 extends over 15 amino acids. Trimming removed 0 bases from V and 2 bases from J, with 10 bases in between. CDR3 sequence reads: CASSPPGSLQETQYF. The CDR3 region has the DNA TGTGCCAGCTCACCACCGGGTAGCCTACAAGAGACCCAGTACTTC.

This clone was detected a few times. This chain connects TRBV5-6 to TRBJ2-3, with 12 bases aligning to TRBD2. CDR1 SGHDT and CDR2 YYEEEE come from the germline V gene. The CDR3 sequence is 17 residues long. After removal of 0 bases from V and 3 bases from J, the junction contained 5 bases not matched to a gene. CDR3 bases: TGTGCCAGCAGCTTGGCTCTAGCGGGAGGGTTAACAGATACGCAGTATTTT. This codes for CASSLALAGGLTDTQYF.

V usage is TRBV28 and J usage is TRBJ2-2; the D is unclear. V was cut by 6 bases and J by 3 bases, with 14 bases left in between. The V gene's germline CDR1 is MDHEN and CDR2 SYDVKM. The CDR3 loop spans 15 amino acids. The CDR3 nucleotides are TGTGCCAGCAGCCGACCGGGCCTTTACACCGGGGAGCTGTTTTTT. It yields the protein CASSRPGLYTGELFF. Variable domain in full (rest from reference TRBV28 and TRBJ2-2): DVKVTQSSRYLVKRTGEKVFLECVQDMDHENMFWYRQDPGLGLRLIYFSYDVKMKEKGDIPEGYSVSREKKERFSLILESASTNQTSMYLCASSRPGLYTGELFFGEGSRLTVL.

The rearrangement joins TRBV9 to TRBJ2-7, with 10 nucleotides matching TRBD1. Trimming at V came to 0 bases and at J to 2 bases, leaving 8 bases not matched to a gene. The germline V gene has CDR1 SGDLS and CDR2 YYNGEE. This CDR3 is built from 17 residues. The chain's CDR3 is CASSVAGDRGMTYEQYF. The CDR3 DNA reads as TGTGCCAGCAGCGTAGCTGGGGACAGGGGAATGACCTACGAGCAGTACTTC.

V usage is TRBV11-1 and J usage is TRBJ1-1; 7 bases are a match to TRBD1. V shed 5 bases, J shed 4 bases, and the junction held 7 bases outside the gene matches. Germline CDR1 reads SGHAT; CDR2 reads FQDESV (reference sequence). CDR3 length: 14 amino acids. Here the CDR3 reads CASSQTGLSTEAFF. The CDR3, as DNA: TGTGCCAGCAGCCAGACAGGGTTGAGCACTGAAGCTTTCTTT.

The rearrangement joins TRBV5-1 to TRBJ1-1, with TRBD1 matching over 8 bases. The length of the CDR3 is 16 residues. Trimming at V came to 4 bases and at J to 1 base, leaving 9 bases not matched to a gene. The V gene's germline CDR1 is SGHRS and CDR2 YFSETQ. CDR3 DNA: TGCGCCAGCAGCCCAGGACAGGGCCTCCGGAACACTGAAGCTTTCTTT. Its protein product is CASSPGQGLRNTEAFF.

The chain has TRBV4-3 and TRBJ1-3; D remains ambiguous. Germline V lookup: CDR1 LGHNA, CDR2 YSLEER. V gave up 2 bases and J gave up 1 base, with 24 bases separating them. There are 20 residues in the CDR3. The CDR3 loop is CASSQNVAAVGLGSGNTIYF. The DNA for the CDR3 is TGCGCCAGCAGCCAAAATGTCGCAGCCGTGGGCTTGGGGTCTGGAAACACCATATATTTT.

The chain couples TRBV28 to TRBJ1-1, with 9 bases identical to TRBD1. Germline V lookup: CDR1 MDHEN, CDR2 SYDVKM. V lost 5 bases to trimming and J lost 4 bases; unmatched junction nucleotides: 11. The CDR3 has 16 residues. CDR3 sequence reads: CASSPGDRVTGTEAFF. CDR3 DNA sequence: TGTGCCAGCAGTCCCGGGGACAGGGTGACGGGCACTGAAGCTTTCTTT.

The chain combines TRBV6-5 with TRBJ2-3; no clear D gene. The CDR3 is 13 amino acids. V shed 0 bases and J shed 9 bases, with 10 bases lying between them. The germline CDR1 and CDR2 sequences are MNHEY and SVGAGI. The CDR3 DNA sequence: TGTGCCAGCAGTTACTCGTGGGTGGACACGCAGTATTTT. Protein sequence: CASSYSWVDTQYF.

The chain joins TRBV25-1 to TRBJ1-4, with TRBD1 matching over 8 bases. This CDR3 contains 14 residues. Germline CDR1 and CDR2: MGHDK and SYGVNS. Losses at the gene ends were 6 bases for V and 3 bases for J; bases not matched to a gene: 3. CDR3 DNA: TGTGCCAGCAGAAGGACAGGGCCTAATGAAAAACTGTTTTTT. It translates to CASRRTGPNEKLFF.

This clone was seen only a few times. The chain is built from TRBV6-5 and TRBJ1-3; no reliable D call. The CDR3 spans 16 residues. Germline lookup yields CDR1 MNHEY and CDR2 SVGAGI. Trimming cost V 0 bases and J 0 bases, with 9 bases left between them. Here the CDR3 reads CASSYSGLHSGNTIYF. The CDR3 DNA reads as TGTGCCAGCAGTTACTCGGGGTTACACTCTGGAAACACCATATATTTT.

The chain uses TRBV10-1 and TRBJ2-3, with D unclear. This CDR3 is built from 16 residues. V was clipped by 3 bases and J by 0 bases, with 13 bases between them. The germline V gene has CDR1 WNHNN and CDR2 SYGVQD (reference sequence). CDR3 DNA: TGCGCCAGCAGTGAAGGGCGAGGCCTCAGCACAGATACGCAGTATTTT. It yields the protein CASSEGRGLSTDTQYF.

The CDR3 loop is CASSPPGGRNQPQHF. In DNA, the CDR3 is TGTGCCAGCAGTCCTCCCGGGGGCCGCAATCAGCCCCAGCATTTT. The V gene is TRBV27, the J gene TRBJ1-5; a weak D match, TRBD1 (6 bases). Looked up from germline, CDR1 is MNHEY and CDR2 is SMNVEV (reference sequence). The CDR3 covers 15 residues. Between the trimmed V and J ends, which lost 5 bases and 2 bases, there was a span of 13 bases.

This clone was detected only a few times. This CDR3 is CASSESQGGNQPQHF. The CDR3 region has the DNA TGTGCCAGCAGTGAATCCCAGGGTGGCAATCAGCCCCAGCATTTT. This chain uses TRBV2 with TRBJ1-5, with D possibly TRBD1 on 5 matching bases. Trimming pared 2 bases from V and 2 bases from J, leaving 10 bases between. Germline assignment: CDR1 SNHLY and CDR2 FYNNEI. CDR3 length: 15 amino acids.

The chain couples TRBV11-1 to TRBJ2-7, with 7 bases matching TRBD2. The CDR3 loop spans 17 amino acids. CDR1 SGHAT and CDR2 FQDESV come from the germline V gene (reference sequence). Trimming cost V 0 bases and J 2 bases; bases outside gene matches: 10. The CDR3 loop reads CASSLAFGLADAYEQYF. The CDR3 coding sequence is TGTGCCAGCAGCTTAGCATTCGGGCTAGCGGATGCCTACGAGCAGTACTTC.

This clone was counted only a few times. V is TRBV28 and J is TRBJ2-5; D might be TRBD1 (5 bases). CDR3 length equals 13 residues. The V and J ends lost 6 bases and 1 base respectively, with 9 bases between them. Germline V gives CDR1 MDHEN, CDR2 SYDVKM. This CDR3 reads CASRRTFQETQYF. The CDR3, as DNA: TGTGCCAGCAGGCGGACATTCCAAGAGACCCAGTACTTC.

This clone was detected once. In the same sample, other DNA sequences code for this CDR3. The V gene is TRBV9, the J gene TRBJ1-3, with a tentative D call TRBD1 (6 bases). With 4 bases removed from V and 1 base from J, the gap between germline ends came to 15 bases. This CDR3 comprises 16 residues. Germline CDR1 reads SGDLS; CDR2 reads YYNGEE. The CDR3 DNA reads TGTGCCAGCAGCCCTCCGGGGGCTTTTTCTGGAAACACCATATATTTT. Translated: CASSPPGAFSGNTIYF.